The next 31 T cell receptor beta chains were all read from a single sample in a study of STAT5B mutations in CD4+ large granular lymphocyte leukemia. The protocol was immunoSEQ multiplex PCR, while the TCRdb copy is restricted to in-frame clones and leaves out a portion. The data show 40,000 to 45,000 clones, 84% seen once. Sequencing input: CD4+ T cells from blood buffy coats. These receptor sequences come from a human donor in good health.

The chain has TRBV6-5 and TRBJ2-7; 8 bases fit TRBD1. The CDR3 is made up of 15 amino acids. V lost 0 bases, J lost 3 bases, and 4 bases stayed unmatched. The V gene's germline CDR1 is MNHEY and CDR2 SVGAGI. The CDR3, as DNA: TGTGCCAGCAGTTACTCCGGACAGGGTGGCTACGAGCAGTACTTC. Translating gives CASSYSGQGGYEQYF.

This rearrangement joins TRBV27 to TRBJ1-2; 7 bases agree with TRBD1. Germline V gene lookup returns CDR1 MNHEY and CDR2 SMNVEV (reference sequence). The J segment lost 2 bases and the V segment lost 6 bases, leaving 9 bases of the junction unmatched. This CDR3 comprises 15 residues. CDR3 nucleotide sequence: TGTGCCAGCAGCCCTACGTGGGACAGAAACTATGGCTACACCTTC. Protein: CASSPTWDRNYGYTF.

CDR3 in DNA: TGTGCCAGCAGCTTAGCCAGGGCGGGTGGTGAGCAGTTCTTC. Protein product: CASSLARAGGEQFF. The chain uses TRBV7-2 and TRBJ2-1; D is tentatively TRBD1 or TRBD2 (5 bases each). The CDR3 is 14 amino acids. Trimming took 0 bases from V and 9 from J, leaving 12 bases between them. The germline gives CDR1 SGHTA, CDR2 FQGNSA.

The V gene is TRBV5-1, the J gene TRBJ1-4, with 9 positions matching TRBD1. Trimming cost V 4 bases and J 0 bases; bases outside gene matches: 10. Germline V gene lookup returns CDR1 SGHRS and CDR2 YFSETQ. This CDR3 spans 18 amino acids. In nucleotides, the CDR3 is TGCGCCAGCAGCCGACGTCCCGGGACAGGGCCAACTAATGAAAAACTGTTTTTT. Translated: CASSRRPGTGPTNEKLFF.

This rearrangement joins TRBV9 to TRBJ2-7; D possibly corresponds to TRBD2 (5 bases). The CDR3 totals 15 residues. V shed 0 bases and J shed 5 bases, with 15 bases lying between them. Germline V gene sequence: CDR1 SGDLS, CDR2 YYNGEE. The CDR3 here is CASSVGLMIGDEQYF. CDR3 nucleotides: TGTGCCAGCAGCGTAGGGCTTATGATCGGGGACGAGCAGTACTTC. Filled out from reference TRBV9 and TRBJ2-7, the complete variable domain reads DSGVTQTPKHLITATGQRVTLRCSPRSGDLSVYWYQQSLDQGLQFLIQYYNGEERAKGNILERFSAQQFPDLHSELNLSSLELGDSALYFCASSVGLMIGDEQYFGPGTRLTVT.

The rearrangement joins TRBV5-1 to TRBJ2-7; 13 nucleotides align to TRBD2. Germline values: CDR1 SGHRS, CDR2 YFSETQ. V was pared by 3 bases and J by 2 bases, with 5 bases of the junction left unmatched. The CDR3 sequence is 16 residues long. CDR3 region: CASSSTSGGTPYEQYF. CDR3 sequence (DNA): TGCGCCAGCAGCTCGACTAGCGGGGGGACGCCCTACGAGCAGTACTTC.

The CDR3 DNA sequence: TGCAGCGGACGTGGGACAGGGGGGACTGAAGCTTTCTTT. It specifies CSGRGTGGTEAFF. The chain uses TRBV29-1 and TRBJ1-1; 11 bases align to TRBD1. V gave up 7 bases and J gave up 5 bases; unmatched junction bases: 6. The CDR3 contains 13 residues. Germline V gene sequence: CDR1 SQVTM, CDR2 ANQGSEA.

The V and J genes are TRBV30 and TRBJ2-7; D remains ambiguous. The germline gives CDR1 GTSNPN, CDR2 SVGIG (reference sequence). V lost 2 bases and J 8 bases, leaving 10 bases between the germline ends. The CDR3 has 11 amino acids. For the CDR3, the DNA is TGTGCCTGGAGTACCCAGAATCAGCAGTACTTC. Residues: CAWSTQNQQYF.

This chain joins TRBV18 and TRBJ1-5; tentative D call: TRBD1 (6 bases). Trimming left V 1 base short and J 2 bases short, with 9 bases between. In germline, CDR1 is KGHSH, CDR2 LQKENI. The CDR3 has 15 amino acids. CDR3 residues: CASSPQGEGNQPQHF. In nucleotides, the CDR3 is TGTGCCAGCTCACCACAGGGGGAAGGCAATCAGCCCCAGCATTTT.

The chain carries TRBV18 and TRBJ1-6; a possible D gene is TRBD1 (6 bases). V shed 4 bases and J shed 8 bases, with 21 bases lying between them. Per the germline V gene, CDR1 is KGHSH and CDR2 is LQKENI. This CDR3 is built from 17 residues. The CDR3 DNA follows: TGTGCCAGCTCACACAGTATACACCAGGGGTCCGATTCACCCCTCCACTTT. It is translated as CASSHSIHQGSDSPLHF.

This chain joins TRBV28 and TRBJ1-5, with D possibly TRBD1 on 5 matching bases. Trimming left V 8 bases short and J 2 bases short, with 10 bases between. Germline CDR1 MDHEN, CDR2 SYDVKM. The CDR3 is 13 amino acids. In DNA form, the CDR3 reads TGTGCCAGCCTGGGGGAAGGCAATCAGCCCCAGCATTTT. Translation gives CASLGEGNQPQHF.

The V gene is TRBV30, the J gene TRBJ1-4; TRBD1 matches 7 bases. The CDR3 sequence is 12 residues long. Germline CDR1 reads GTSNPN; CDR2 reads SVGIG (reference sequence). V shed 7 bases and J 8 bases; nucleotides not matched to a gene: 7. The DNA of the CDR3 is TGTGCCTATGACAGGGAAAAGGAAAAACTGTTTTTT. This sequence encodes CAYDREKEKLFF.

The CDR3 protein is CASSEEGGAETYGYTF. CDR3 coding DNA: TGTGCCAGCAGTGAAGAGGGGGGGGCAGAGACTTATGGCTACACCTTC. The chain uses TRBV2 and TRBJ1-2, with D perhaps TRBD1 (6 bases). Germline loops: CDR1 SNHLY, CDR2 FYNNEI. Trimming shortened V by 1 base and J by 5 bases, and 17 bases separated the two germline ends. This CDR3 contains 16 residues. Based on the CDR3 plus reference TRBV2 and TRBJ1-2, the full variable domain is EPEVTQTPSHQVTQMGQEVILRCVPISNHLYFYWYRQILGQKVEFLVSFYNNEISEKSEIFDDQFSVERPDGSNFTLKIRSTKLEDSAMYFCASSEEGGAETYGYTFGSGTRLTVV.

The V gene is TRBV5-1, the J gene TRBJ2-7; 8 bases are a match to TRBD1. With V trimmed by 4 bases and J by 0 bases, 9 bases remained unmatched. Looked up from germline, CDR1 is SGHRS and CDR2 is YFSETQ. The CDR3 has 16 residues. The CDR3 coding sequence is TGCGCCAGCAGCCCTACTCCGGGACAGGCCTCCTACGAGCAGTACTTC. This gives the protein CASSPTPGQASYEQYF.

This chain uses TRBV30 with TRBJ1-1; no reliable D call. Trimming shortened V by 0 bases and J by 11 bases, and 16 bases separated the two germline ends. This CDR3 spans 13 amino acids. In germline, CDR1 is GTSNPN, CDR2 SVGIG (reference sequence). CDR3 DNA sequence: TGTGCCTGGAGTGTACTTTTCAAATTGTATGCTTTCTTT. Protein product: CAWSVLFKLYAFF.

The V and J genes are TRBV6-1 and TRBJ2-2, with D perhaps TRBD1 (5 bases). The CDR3 runs 15 residues. Looked up from germline, CDR1 is MNHNS and CDR2 is SASEGT. Trimming pared 6 bases from V and 1 base from J, leaving 12 bases between. The CDR3 sequence is CASSPRDMNTGELFF. CDR3 nucleotide sequence: TGTGCCAGCAGCCCCAGGGATATGAACACCGGGGAGCTGTTTTTT.

V gene TRBV7-2 combines with J gene TRBJ1-5; no definite D call. This CDR3 has 15 amino acids. Trimming stripped 1 base from V and 3 bases from J, with 10 bases between. Germline V gives CDR1 SGHTA, CDR2 FQGNSA. The CDR3 spells CASSLGGVDNQPQHF. As DNA, the CDR3 is TGTGCCAGCAGCTTAGGCGGGGTAGACAATCAGCCCCAGCATTTT.

This clone has a single count. The J gene is TRBJ1-4, the V gene TRBV18, with D possibly being TRBD1 (6 bases). Trimming pared 2 bases from V and 5 bases from J, leaving 9 bases between. Germline V gives CDR1 KGHSH, CDR2 LQKENI. The CDR3 consists of 14 residues. The CDR3 nucleotides read TGTGCCAGCTCACCAGAGGGGGGGAATGAAAAACTGTTTTTT. It encodes CASSPEGGNEKLFF.

The genes are TRBV5-1 and TRBJ2-3; D perhaps matches TRBD1 (6 bases). The length of the CDR3 is 15 residues. Germline V gene sequence: CDR1 SGHRS, CDR2 YFSETQ. V lost 2 bases, J lost 6 bases, and 16 bases lay in between. CDR3 region: CASSFLTGKEDTQYF. The CDR3 DNA reads TGCGCCAGCAGCTTCTTAACAGGGAAAGAGGATACGCAGTATTTT.

This rearrangement joins TRBV5-1 to TRBJ2-7, with D maybe TRBD2 (5 bases). V gave up 4 bases and J gave up 6 bases, with 14 bases separating them. Per germline, CDR1 SGHRS and CDR2 YFSETQ. The CDR3 totals 13 residues. As DNA, the CDR3 is TGCGCCAGCAGCAGACCAAACGGGGTCGAGCAGTACTTC. As protein: CASSRPNGVEQYF.

The rearrangement uses TRBV9 and TRBJ2-7; TRBD1 agrees at 11 bases. CDR1 is SGDLS and CDR2 is YYNGEE in the germline V gene. This CDR3 has 18 amino acids. Trimming cost V 4 bases and J 5 bases; bases outside gene matches: 17. As DNA, the CDR3 is TGTGCCAGCAGCAAGTGGGAGCTCAGGACAGGGGGCCAGAACGAGCAGTACTTC. Translation: CASSKWELRTGGQNEQYF. Based on the CDR3 plus reference TRBV9 and TRBJ2-7, the full variable domain is DSGVTQTPKHLITATGQRVTLRCSPRSGDLSVYWYQQSLDQGLQFLIQYYNGEERAKGNILERFSAQQFPDLHSELNLSSLELGDSALYFCASSKWELRTGGQNEQYFGPGTRLTVT.

This rearrangement joins TRBV5-4 to TRBJ2-3, with D possibly TRBD2 on 7 matching bases. CDR1 SGHNT and CDR2 YYREEE come from the germline V gene (reference sequence). V was cut by 1 base and J by 2 bases, with 14 bases left in between. This CDR3 is 16 amino acids long. CDR3 sequence reads: CASSLLGGGNTDTQYF. CDR3 DNA sequence: TGTGCCAGCAGCTTGTTAGGCGGGGGCAACACAGATACGCAGTATTTT.

The V call is TRBV4-1, the J call TRBJ2-2; the D gene is possibly TRBD2 (7 bases). This CDR3 region has 19 residues. Trimming left V 0 bases short and J 4 bases short, with 21 bases between. Germline V gene lookup returns CDR1 MGHRA and CDR2 YSYEKL. This chain's CDR3 is CASSQERGPSALFTGELFF. In DNA form, the CDR3 reads TGCGCCAGCAGCCAAGAGCGGGGGCCTAGCGCATTATTCACCGGGGAGCTGTTTTTT.

V and J are TRBV29-1 and TRBJ1-2, with 8 bases identical to TRBD1. Per the germline V gene, CDR1 is SQVTM and CDR2 is ANQGSEA. Germline trimming cut 5 bases from V and 3 bases from J; bases unmatched to any gene: 2. CDR3 length equals 12 residues. CDR3 nucleotide sequence: TGCAGCGTTTCGGGACAGGACTATGGCTACACCTTC. Translated: CSVSGQDYGYTF. Complete variable domain (other parts from reference TRBV29-1 and TRBJ1-2): SAVISQKPSRDICQRGTSLTIQCQVDSQVTMMFWYRQQPGQSLTLIATANQGSEATYESGFVIDKFPISRPNLTFSTLTVSNMSPEDSSIYLCSVSGQDYGYTFGSGTRLTVV.

The genes are TRBV5-4 and TRBJ2-5, with 12 nucleotides matching TRBD2. The CDR3 contains 19 residues. Per germline, CDR1 SGHNT and CDR2 YYREEE (reference sequence). Losses at the gene ends were 4 bases for V and 5 bases for J; bases not matched to a gene: 18. The CDR3 nucleotides are TGTGCCAGCAGCCCCGAACCGCTACTAGCGGGAGGACTTATGGAGACCCAGTACTTC. Translating it yields CASSPEPLLAGGLMETQYF.

This clone was seen a handful of times. V and J are TRBV19 and TRBJ1-5; D possibly corresponds to TRBD1 (5 bases). V was pared by 9 bases and J by 6 bases, with 18 bases between. CDR3 length equals 14 residues. Germline V gene sequence: CDR1 LNHDA, CDR2 SQIVND (reference sequence). CDR3 residues: CASLREGSGQPQHF. The DNA of the CDR3 is TGTGCCAGCCTTAGGGAGGGGTCGGGTCAGCCCCAGCATTTT.

This chain connects TRBV7-9 to TRBJ1-3; D gene unclear. Trimming stripped 7 bases from V and 0 bases from J, with 13 bases between. Per the germline V gene, CDR1 is SEHNR and CDR2 is FQNEAQ (reference sequence). This CDR3 is built from 15 residues. CDR3 in DNA: TGTGCCAGCATCCGGCCGGGAGACTCTGGAAACACCATATATTTT. Its translation: CASIRPGDSGNTIYF.

The chain employs TRBV28 and TRBJ2-7, with 10 positions matching TRBD2. This CDR3 is built from 15 residues. The germline V gene encodes CDR1 MDHEN and CDR2 SYDVKM. J was trimmed by 4 bases and V by 3 bases; bases with no gene match: 6. As DNA, the CDR3 is TGTGCCAGCAGTTTGAGCGGGGGGGCCCGGTACGAGCAGTACTTC. It translates to CASSLSGGARYEQYF.

In its sample, this clone was seen once. The chain recombines TRBV11-2 with TRBJ2-3, with 11 bases aligning to TRBD2. Trimming removed 6 bases from V and 4 bases from J; junction bases left unmatched: 6. The CDR3 is 15 amino acids. Germline CDR1 and CDR2: SGHAT and FQNNGV. The CDR3 DNA reads TGTGCCAGCAGTTACCCGGGACTAGCGGCAGATACGCAGTATTTT. Translated: CASSYPGLAADTQYF.

The rearrangement uses TRBV29-1 and TRBJ1-3; the D gene is possibly TRBD1 (6 bases). Trimming took 5 bases from V and 4 from J, leaving 15 bases between them. This CDR3 comprises 14 residues. The germline gives CDR1 SQVTM, CDR2 ANQGSEA. This chain's CDR3 is CSVLGTGSGNTIYF. The CDR3 DNA follows: TGCAGCGTTCTAGGTACAGGGTCAGGAAACACCATATATTTT.

V gene TRBV4-1 combines with J gene TRBJ2-1; possibly TRBD2 for D (9 bases). Germline V gives CDR1 MGHRA, CDR2 YSYEKL. The CDR3 runs to 19 residues. The V gene lost 3 bases and the J gene lost 3 bases, with 24 bases spanning the gap. CDR3 DNA: TGCGCCAGCAGCCAGGGCAGGGGGCCTAGCGGGATACTCTACAATGAGCAGTTCTTC. Translation gives CASSQGRGPSGILYNEQFF.